A single sample is the source of the 15 T cell receptor beta chains below, sequenced in a study of quantifying T cell responses using KT2 cells. Study at large: TCR alpha and beta constant-region primers primed reverse transcription of RNA.

A single-stranded UMI oligo with SP2 sequence was ligated to cDNA 3' ends. First-round PCR used around 4 cycles and beta primers RC1.1 and RC1.2 covering TRBC1 and TRBC2. TCRdb itself ran the UMI-ligation and nested PCR reads through MiXCR, one entry per CDR3 protein. Of tens of thousands of distinct CDR3 sequences listed, more than 9% are singletons. Sequenced material: PBMCs spiked with cells of the T cell clone KT2. The receptors were sampled from a human donor.

This clonotype has more than one count but fewer than ten. The rearrangement uses TRBV5-6 and TRBJ1-2; 7 positions agree with TRBD1. Per germline, CDR1 SGHDT and CDR2 YYEEEE. This CDR3 comprises 12 residues. After removal of 0 bases from V and 8 bases from J, the junction contained 1 base not matched to a gene. The CDR3 nucleotides read TGTGCCAGCAGCTTGGGGGACAGCGGCTACACCTTC. Translation gives CASSLGDSGYTF.

The V and J genes are TRBV2 and TRBJ1-6; D remains ambiguous. CDR3 size: 15 residues. From germline, CDR1 is SNHLY and CDR2 FYNNEI. Between the trimmed V and J ends, which lost 7 bases and 0 bases, there was a span of 10 bases. The CDR3 coding sequence is TGTGCCAGCATGAGGAGGAGCTCCTATAATTCACCCCTCCACTTT. Amino acids: CASMRRSSYNSPLHF.

This clonotype was observed a handful of times. The chain combines TRBV7-6 with TRBJ2-5; no firm D call. V dropped 1 base and J dropped 5 bases, with 11 bases sitting between them. Looked up from germline, CDR1 is SGHVS and CDR2 is FNYEAQ. The CDR3 runs to 14 residues. In nucleotides, the CDR3 is TGTGCCAGCAGCTTAGGTACAGCCCGGGAGACCCAGTACTTC. As protein: CASSLGTARETQYF.

This clonotype has more than one count but fewer than ten. The chain uses TRBV7-9 and TRBJ2-7; D unclear. From germline, CDR1 is SEHNR and CDR2 FQNEAQ (reference sequence). V was shortened by 1 base and J by 0 bases, with 7 bases between the two germline ends. The CDR3 has 14 amino acids. CDR3 DNA: TGTGCCAGCAGCTTAGTTTCGAGCTCCTACGAGCAGTACTTC. It encodes CASSLVSSSYEQYF.

This clonotype appeared many times. The V gene is TRBV10-3, the J gene TRBJ2-4; the D call may be TRBD1 or TRBD2 (5 bases each). Germline CDR1 ENHRY, CDR2 SYGVKD. Trimming removed 3 bases at V and 5 bases at J, with 14 bases between. The CDR3 spans 15 residues. CDR3 bases: TGTGCCATCAGTGAATATGGGACCGCCGAAAACATTCAGTACTTC. Translation: CAISEYGTAENIQYF.

The CDR3 coding sequence is TGCAGCGTTCGACAGGGGGCGGGTACTGAAGCTTTCTTT. Amino acid sequence: CSVRQGAGTEAFF. The chain is built from TRBV29-1 and TRBJ1-1, with 10 bases aligning to TRBD1. Germline V gene lookup returns CDR1 SQVTM and CDR2 ANQGSEA. J lost 5 bases, V lost 5 bases, and 5 bases had no gene match. The CDR3 loop spans 13 amino acids.

This chain uses TRBV7-2 with TRBJ1-1; D remains unclear. The CDR3 totals 13 residues. V shed 5 bases and J shed 9 bases, with 16 bases lying between them. The germline V gene has CDR1 SGHTA and CDR2 FQGNSA. CDR3 amino acids: CASSDEPQGKAFF. Written as DNA, the CDR3 is TGTGCCAGCAGCGACGAACCCCAAGGGAAAGCTTTCTTT. Full variable domain (outside the CDR3, taken from reference TRBV7-2 and TRBJ1-1): GAGVSQSPSNKVTEKGKDVELRCDPISGHTALYWYRQSLGQGLEFLIYFQGNSAPDKSGLPSDRFSAERTGGSVSTLTIQRTQQEDSAVYLCASSDEPQGKAFFGQGTRLTVV.

The sample holds a few counts of this clonotype. This chain joins TRBV7-8 and TRBJ1-5; D call uncertain. The ends were cut back, 1 base at V and 9 bases at J, with 7 bases in the middle. The CDR3 sequence is 12 residues long. CDR1 is SGHVS and CDR2 is FQNEAQ in the germline V gene. The CDR3 region is CASSLEVWPQHF. The CDR3 bases are TGTGCCAGCAGCTTAGAGGTTTGGCCCCAGCATTTT.

This clonotype showed up just a few times. CDR3 region: CSVLGGEISGNTIYF. CDR3 coding DNA: TGCAGCGTTTTAGGCGGGGAAATCTCTGGAAACACCATATATTTT. The genes are TRBV29-1 and TRBJ1-3; D is undetermined. Trimming removed 5 bases at V and 0 bases at J, with 14 bases between. The CDR3 contains 15 residues. CDR1 SQVTM and CDR2 ANQGSEA come from the germline V gene. Supplemented by reference TRBV29-1 and TRBJ1-3, the full variable domain reads SAVISQKPSRDICQRGTSLTIQCQVDSQVTMMFWYRQQPGQSLTLIATANQGSEATYESGFVIDKFPISRPNLTFSTLTVSNMSPEDSSIYLCSVLGGEISGNTIYFGEGSWLTVV.

This clonotype was seen only a few times. The V call is TRBV30, the J call TRBJ2-7, with D unresolved. Trimming removed 1 base from V and 3 bases from J, with 13 bases in between. The germline CDR1 and CDR2 sequences are GTSNPN and SVGIG (reference sequence). This CDR3 is built from 14 residues. Written as DNA, the CDR3 is TGTGCCTGGAGTGATGGGGTGACGGGCTACGAGCAGTACTTC. It is translated as CAWSDGVTGYEQYF.

The V gene is TRBV5-4, the J gene TRBJ2-7; D is unclear. The V end was cut by 0 bases, the J end by 1 base, with 11 bases between. The germline gives CDR1 SGHNT, CDR2 YYREEE (reference sequence). The CDR3 totals 15 residues. In DNA form, the CDR3 reads TGTGCCAGCAGCTTGGTTCTCGGCGGATCCTACGAGCAGTACTTC. Translated, it gives CASSLVLGGSYEQYF.

This chain connects TRBV4-1 to TRBJ1-2; possible D gene TRBD1, 6 bases. Germline V gives CDR1 MGHRA, CDR2 YSYEKL. The CDR3 consists of 15 residues. Trimming pared 1 base from V and 6 bases from J, leaving 15 bases between. The CDR3 bases are TGCGCCAGCAGCCAAGTGTTAGCGAGGGGGGATGGCTACACCTTC. Translated: CASSQVLARGDGYTF.

This clonotype was detected only a few times. The chain employs TRBV14 and TRBJ1-3; maybe TRBD1 (6 bases). V lost 3 bases, J lost 3 bases, and 15 bases lay in between. The CDR3 spans 16 residues. Germline CDR1 reads SGHDN; CDR2 reads FVKESK. Here the CDR3 DNA reads TGTGCCAGCAGCCAGAAACCACCGGGACATGGAAACACCATATATTTT. It translates to CASSQKPPGHGNTIYF.

The chain combines TRBV30 with TRBJ1-2; TRBD1 is a possible D gene (5 bases). Germline assignment: CDR1 GTSNPN and CDR2 SVGIG (reference sequence). The CDR3 covers 14 residues. V was clipped by 1 base and J by 8 bases, with 17 bases between them. CDR3 region: CAWSAAGRVGGYTF. CDR3 sequence (DNA): TGTGCCTGGAGTGCGGCAGGCAGGGTGGGAGGCTACACCTTC.

The rearrangement links TRBV6-2 or TRBV6-3 to TRBJ2-1; 8 nucleotides align to TRBD2. V trimming: 0 bases; J trimming: 8 bases; junction bases outside the gene matches: 15. The CDR3 contains 18 residues. CDR1 and CDR2 from the germline V gene are MNHEY and SVGEGT. The CDR3: CASSYSLQRGIRGDEQFF. For the CDR3, the DNA is TGTGCCAGCAGTTACTCTCTCCAGCGGGGGATACGGGGGGATGAGCAGTTCTTC.